This T cell receptor (beta chain) was sequenced for a study of T cell responses to AZD1222 COVID-19 vaccine. The study, taken as a whole, reports: The donors showed a predominance of white British ancestry and of females, with possible underestimation of clonal diversity.

The CDR3 has 15 residues. V shed 4 bases and J shed 1 base, with 13 bases lying between them. Germline V gives CDR1 LGHDT, CDR2 YNNKEL (reference sequence). The protocol was immunoSEQ multiplex PCR, while the TCRdb copy is restricted to in-frame clones and leaves out a portion. The sample contains around 140,000 clones, around 85% of which appear only once. Concerning this clone itself: As yet, its antigen is unknown.

The source is an adult who received the MenACWY meningococcal vaccine as a control. The material was peripheral blood, obtained 28 days after the second dose of the MenACWY control vaccine. J is TRBJ1-2 and V is TRBV3-1 (or the pseudogene TRBV3-2); D unresolved. CDR3 residues: CASSPDTSRNYGYTF. The CDR3 DNA follows: TGTGCCAGCAGCCCCGACACCTCCCGTAACTATGGCTACACCTTC.